A single sample gave rise to the 15 T cell receptor beta chains below, sequenced in a study of T cells in Graves' hyperthyroidism and ophthalmopathy. RNA transcripts were the template for amplifying TCR beta CDR3 regions. The TCR CDR3 was amplified in a first-round RT-PCR using the HTBI primer set. MiXCR, applied by TCRdb to the multiplex PCR reads, yields one record per CDR3 protein. The sample has roughly 280,000 distinct CDR3 sequences; 22% are singletons. The sample comprised blood. The receptors here all came from a man under 40 with Graves' ophthalmopathy.

V gene TRBV20-1 combines with J gene TRBJ1-2; D gene ambiguous. Trimming cost V 4 bases and J 0 bases, with 12 bases left between them. Germline loops: CDR1 DFQATT, CDR2 SNEGSKA (reference sequence). The CDR3 sequence is 14 residues long. CDR3 in DNA: TGCAGTGCTAAAACTGGGCCTTCTAACTATGGCTACACCTTC. Its translation is CSAKTGPSNYGYTF.

This clonotype occurred a few times. This rearrangement joins TRBV6-1 to TRBJ2-5; D possibly corresponds to TRBD2 (5 bases). Trimming removed 1 base from V and 5 bases from J, with 14 bases in between. This CDR3 has 15 amino acids. The germline gives CDR1 MNHNS, CDR2 SASEGT. CDR3 sequence: CASSEDRTPGETQYF. CDR3 nucleotides: TGTGCCAGCAGTGAAGATCGGACCCCGGGGGAGACCCAGTACTTC.

This clonotype was seen only a few times. The chain recombines TRBV6-1 with TRBJ2-7, with a possible D match to TRBD2 (6 bases). The CDR3 runs to 14 residues. Trimming shortened V by 7 bases and J by 5 bases, and 18 bases separated the two germline ends. Germline values: CDR1 MNHNS, CDR2 SASEGT. CDR3 loop: CASNSRGRGNEQYF. CDR3 bases: TGTGCCAGCAACTCCCGGGGGAGAGGGAACGAGCAGTACTTC.

The V and J genes are TRBV7-3 and TRBJ2-1; maybe TRBD2 (6 bases). Trimming took 1 base from V and 0 from J, leaving 13 bases between them. The CDR3 has 17 residues. The germline V gene has CDR1 SGHTA and CDR2 FQGTGA. CDR3 in DNA: TGTGCCAGCAGCTTAAATGCGGGACTTCACTCCTACAATGAGCAGTTCTTC. Its protein is CASSLNAGLHSYNEQFF.

Ten or more counts support this clonotype. The genes are TRBV18 and TRBJ2-1; perhaps D is TRBD1 or TRBD2 (6 bases each). The germline V gene has CDR1 KGHSH and CDR2 LQKENI. Trimming cost V 3 bases and J 6 bases, with 15 bases left between them. This CDR3 comprises 15 residues. The CDR3 region has the DNA TGTGCCAGCTCACCGGGGCGAGGAGGGGGCAATGAGCAGTTCTTC. Protein: CASSPGRGGGNEQFF. Combining the CDR3 with reference TRBV18 and TRBJ2-1 gives the whole variable domain NAGVMQNPRHLVRRRGQEARLRCSPMKGHSHVYWYRQLPEEGLKFMVYLQKENIIDESGMPKERFSAEFPKEGPSILRIQQVVRGDSAAYFCASSPGRGGGNEQFFGPGTRLTVL.

This clonotype was seen only a few times. The V call is TRBV11-2, the J call TRBJ1-3; tentative D call: TRBD1 (6 bases). Trimming removed 5 bases at V and 1 base at J, with 15 bases between. CDR3 length: 16 amino acids. The germline CDR1 and CDR2 sequences are SGHAT and FQNNGV. CDR3 protein: CASSHKGVGSGNTIYF. As DNA, the CDR3 is TGTGCCAGCAGCCACAAGGGGGTCGGGTCTGGAAACACCATATATTTT.

This clonotype was recorded at least ten times. The chain employs TRBV18 and TRBJ1-2; possibly TRBD1 for D (5 bases). Germline CDR1 reads KGHSH; CDR2 reads LQKENI. The CDR3 runs 14 residues. V was pared by 1 base and J by 5 bases, with 11 bases between. The CDR3 loop reads CASSPLREVYGYTF. The CDR3 DNA reads TGTGCCAGCTCACCACTCAGGGAGGTGTATGGCTACACCTTC.

The CDR3 coding sequence is TGTGCCAGCAGTCTAAGGGCGACAGGGGTCTCTAGCGTCTCCTACGAGCAGTACTTC. It yields the protein CASSLRATGVSSVSYEQYF. This sequence joins TRBV27 and TRBJ2-7; 8 bases map to TRBD1. The V and J ends lost 5 bases and 0 bases, in that order; junction bases with no gene match: 18. The CDR3 runs to 19 residues. Germline V gene sequence: CDR1 MNHEY, CDR2 SMNVEV (reference sequence).

The sample holds many counts of this clonotype. In DNA, the CDR3 is TGTGCCAGCAGCTCTTCCGGGTCCTGGTTCTTC. Translated: CASSSSGSWFF. The V gene is TRBV3-1, the J gene TRBJ2-1, with D hard to call. From germline, CDR1 is LGHDT and CDR2 YNNKEL (reference sequence). CDR3 size: 11 residues. Trimming pared 5 bases from V and 15 bases from J, leaving 14 bases between.

This chain links TRBV14 with TRBJ1-2; D ambiguous. Trimming took 5 bases from V and 4 from J, leaving 11 bases between them. The germline gives CDR1 SGHDN, CDR2 FVKESK. The CDR3 runs to 13 residues. CDR3 residues: CASSKGNLYGYTF. The DNA of the CDR3 is TGTGCCAGCAGCAAAGGGAATCTCTATGGCTACACCTTC. The full variable domain, rest sourced from reference TRBV14 and TRBJ1-2, is EAGVTQFPSHSVIEKGQTVTLRCDPISGHDNLYWYRRVMGKEIKFLLHFVKESKQDESGMPNNRFLAERTGGTYSTLKVQPAELEDSGVYFCASSKGNLYGYTFGSGTRLTVV.

This clonotype was recorded once. The chain carries TRBV14 and TRBJ2-2; D call uncertain. In germline, CDR1 is SGHDN, CDR2 FVKESK. This CDR3 is built from 16 residues. Trimming removed 1 base from V and 5 bases from J, with 14 bases in between. CDR3 sequence reads: CASSQGTTRYTGELFF. The CDR3 nucleotides read TGTGCCAGCAGCCAAGGAACCACCCGTTATACCGGGGAGCTGTTTTTT.

The J gene is TRBJ1-5, the V gene TRBV19, with a tentative D call TRBD1 (5 bases). Deletions cut 6 bases from V and 5 bases from J, with 17 bases between. The CDR3 spans 15 residues. The germline V gene has CDR1 LNHDA and CDR2 SQIVND (reference sequence). The CDR3 DNA follows: TGTGCCAGTAGGGTTTCTAATTTAGGGGATCAGCCCCAGCATTTT. Amino acids: CASRVSNLGDQPQHF.

The gene calls are TRBV20-1 and TRBJ2-1; 14 bases match TRBD2. Germline loops: CDR1 DFQATT, CDR2 SNEGSKA (reference sequence). Germline trimming cut 3 bases from V and 0 bases from J; bases unmatched to any gene: 10. The length of the CDR3 is 19 residues. This CDR3 reads CSASGTSGRKGTSYNEQFF. In nucleotides, the CDR3 is TGCAGTGCTAGTGGGACTAGCGGGAGAAAGGGGACCTCCTACAATGAGCAGTTCTTC.

Only one count was recorded for this clonotype. A much larger clone lies one base from this, so it may be a read error. The rearrangement joins TRBV6-5 to TRBJ2-1, with D maybe TRBD1 (6 bases). Germline V lookup: CDR1 MNHEY, CDR2 SVGAGI. This CDR3 comprises 15 residues. The CDR3 sequence: CASSYSGTPYNGQFF. DNA of the CDR3: TGTGCCAGCAGTTACTCCGGGACACCCTACAATGGGCAGTTCTTC.

The rearrangement links TRBV9 to TRBJ2-1; 7 positions match TRBD2. CDR1 is SGDLS, CDR2 YYNGEE, per germline. V lost 0 bases, J lost 6 bases, and 6 bases stayed unmatched. The CDR3 runs to 15 residues. The DNA of the CDR3 is TGTGCCAGCAGCGTAGCGGCGGGAGCGATCAATGAGCAGTTCTTC. Residues: CASSVAAGAINEQFF.